These 13 T cell receptor beta chains originate from one sample sequenced in a study of response to subunit inactivated influenza vaccine. TCRdb re-analysed the RT-PCR reads in MiXCR, keeping a single row per CDR3 protein. The table has about 570,000 distinct CDR3 sequences, about 11% seen once. A further study also used this sample, focusing on T cells expressing NK-cell markers. That source adds: Scientists made TCR beta cDNA using 5'RACE template switching with UMIs.

Sequences were derived from PBMCs from blood, sampled on the day of vaccination. The receptors were gathered from a man aged 50 to 60 who received an inactivated influenza vaccine.

The chain recombines TRBV12-5 with TRBJ2-1; 7 nucleotides align to TRBD1. V was clipped by 4 bases and J by 7 bases; unmatched bases: 1. The CDR3 is made up of 12 amino acids. Germline CDR1 reads LGHNT; CDR2 reads FRNRAP. The CDR3 reads CASGSTGNEQFF. The CDR3 DNA reads TGTGCTAGTGGTTCGACAGGGAATGAGCAGTTCTTC.

This clonotype was found a few times. The CDR3 loop reads CATSRVGQRGMYEQYF. DNA of the CDR3: TGTGCCACCAGCAGAGTAGGCCAGCGGGGGATGTACGAGCAGTACTTC. J is TRBJ2-7 and V is TRBV15, with TRBD2 matching 8 bases. With V trimmed by 1 base and J by 4 bases, 9 bases remained unmatched. The CDR3 has 16 amino acids. From germline, CDR1 is LNHNV and CDR2 YYDKDF (reference sequence).

This clonotype was counted a few times. This chain connects TRBV13 to TRBJ2-7; 7 bases fit TRBD1. CDR1 is PRHDT, CDR2 FYEKMQ, per germline (reference sequence). This CDR3 comprises 15 residues. The ends lost 4 bases at V and 0 bases at J; junction bases unmatched: 6. CDR3 sequence (DNA): TGTGCCAGCAGCTCAACAGGGGCCTTCTCCTACGAGCAGTACTTC. Its translation is CASSSTGAFSYEQYF.

This clonotype was seen a few times. The chain carries TRBV11-2 and TRBJ2-3; 11 positions match TRBD1. Germline assignment: CDR1 SGHAT and CDR2 FQNNGV. This CDR3 is 18 amino acids long. The junction had 8 bases not matched to a gene; V was cut back by 3 bases and J by 0 bases. CDR3 region: CASSFGTGGFLSTDTQYF. The CDR3, as DNA: TGTGCCAGCAGCTTCGGGACAGGGGGTTTCCTAAGCACAGATACGCAGTATTTT.

This clonotype came up a few times. This chain uses TRBV18 with TRBJ2-3, with D tentatively TRBD2 (5 bases). Germline assignment: CDR1 KGHSH and CDR2 LQKENI. V lost 1 base and J lost 0, with 8 bases in between. The CDR3 sequence is 15 residues long. DNA for the CDR3: TGTGCCAGCTCACCACAGACGGGGAGCACAGATACGCAGTATTTT. Its translation: CASSPQTGSTDTQYF.

CDR3 amino acids: CAPQGDTGELFF. In DNA, the CDR3 is TGTGCCCCCCAGGGAGACACCGGGGAGCTGTTTTTT. V usage is TRBV6-5 and J usage is TRBJ2-2; possibly TRBD1 or TRBD2 for D (5 bases each). The CDR3 spans 12 residues. V dropped 11 bases and J dropped 3 bases, with 10 bases sitting between them. Germline assignment: CDR1 MNHEY and CDR2 SVGAGI.

This clonotype was observed a handful of times. The gene calls are TRBV12-3 or TRBV12-4 and TRBJ1-4; no reliable D call. This CDR3 is built from 11 residues. The V and J ends lost 4 bases and 8 bases respectively, with 5 bases between them. CDR3 in DNA: TGTGCCAGCAGTTCGATAGAAAAACTGTTTTTT. Translated: CASSSIEKLFF.

In its sample, this clonotype was seen a few times. The rearrangement uses TRBV5-1 and TRBJ2-5; 7 nucleotides align to TRBD1. With 0 bases clipped from V and 2 bases from J, the junction kept 4 bases outside the gene matches. Germline loops: CDR1 SGHRS, CDR2 YFSETQ. This CDR3 comprises 15 residues. The CDR3 DNA is TGCGCCAGCAGCTTGGCGGGACAGTTACAAGAGACCCAGTACTTC. It yields the protein CASSLAGQLQETQYF.

This clonotype occurred a few times. The rearrangement joins TRBV7-8 to TRBJ2-1; D may be TRBD2 (5 bases). Trimming cost V 3 bases and J 0 bases, with 9 bases left between them. This CDR3 is 15 amino acids long. The V gene's germline CDR1 is SGHVS and CDR2 FQNEAQ. As DNA, the CDR3 is TGTGCCAGCAGCTTGAGGGTAAGCTCCTACAATGAGCAGTTCTTC. Its translation is CASSLRVSSYNEQFF.

This clonotype occurred a few times. The chain uses TRBV7-3 and TRBJ1-6; TRBD1 matches at 10 bases. Per the germline V gene, CDR1 is SGHTA and CDR2 is FQGTGA. J gave up 2 bases and V 0 bases, and 10 bases lay outside the gene matches. CDR3 size: 20 residues. The CDR3 DNA reads as TGTGCCAGCAGCTTAACGACAGGGGGCTTCCAATCAACCTATAATTCACCCCTCCACTTT. Translating it yields CASSLTTGGFQSTYNSPLHF.

The V call is TRBV20-1, the J call TRBJ2-3; 12 bases map to TRBD2. The CDR3 has 18 amino acids. The V and J ends lost 0 bases and 4 bases, in that order; junction bases with no gene match: 11. Germline values: CDR1 DFQATT, CDR2 SNEGSKA (reference sequence). As DNA, the CDR3 is TGCAGTGCTAGAGAGTGGTATCTAGCGGGGGGGACGGCAGATACGCAGTATTTT. The encoded protein is CSAREWYLAGGTADTQYF.

This clonotype was counted many times. This chain connects TRBV2 to TRBJ2-7; D gene uncertain. The CDR3 is 14 amino acids. Germline V gene data show CDR1 as SNHLY and CDR2 as FYNNEI. V was cut by 5 bases and J by 0 bases, with 11 bases left in between. Here the CDR3 DNA reads TGTGCCAGCAGTCCCTTTATGCTCTCCTACGAGCAGTACTTC. Translation: CASSPFMLSYEQYF.

V is TRBV5-1 and J is TRBJ2-7; maybe TRBD1 (5 bases). V was clipped by 4 bases and J by 5 bases, with 13 bases between them. This CDR3 is 13 amino acids long. Germline assignment: CDR1 SGHRS and CDR2 YFSETQ. CDR3 sequence: CASSKYLRDEQYF. The DNA for the CDR3 is TGCGCCAGCAGCAAGTATCTCAGGGACGAGCAGTACTTC.